Each of the 19 T cell receptor beta chains below was sequenced from the same sample in a study of PD-L1 blockade in urothelial cancer (dated by TCRdb to 2016 to 2017). Library preparation was by the immunoSEQ multiplex PCR assay. The immuneACCESS repertoire file appears here via TCRdb, limited to in-frame rearrangements. These files lack a portion of the clones; in checked studies, under half of the deficit traces to unresolved V genes, and the cause of the others is not known. Across this sample there are some 60,000 clones, with about 86% seen only once. Less than 3.5% of the sample goes to the ten largest clones. The source was PBMCs, collected around atezolizumab (anti-PD-L1) treatment. The receptors come from a man between 50 and 59 years old with urothelial cancer.

The rearrangement joins TRBV7-8 to TRBJ2-3; no clear D gene. CDR1 is SGHVS, CDR2 FQNEAQ, per germline. This CDR3 comprises 14 residues. V lost 1 base to trimming and J lost 2 bases, with 7 bases between them. The CDR3 region has the DNA TGTGCCAGCAGCTTAGGCAGTCACACAGATACGCAGTATTTT. It translates to CASSLGSHTDTQYF.

The rearrangement joins TRBV18 to TRBJ2-3, with a tentative D call TRBD2 (5 bases). The V end lost 6 bases, the J end lost 2 bases, and 21 bases lay between the germline ends. The germline gives CDR1 KGHSH, CDR2 LQKENI. The CDR3 runs to 17 residues. In nucleotides, the CDR3 is TGTGCCAGCTCCCCCGGGGAAGCGGCCTATCCCACAGATACGCAGTATTTT. Translated, it gives CASSPGEAAYPTDTQYF.

This clone was detected once. The V and J genes are TRBV9 and TRBJ2-3, with 13 bases lining up with TRBD2. The germline V gene has CDR1 SGDLS and CDR2 YYNGEE. This CDR3 spans 15 amino acids. Trimming took 3 bases from V and 5 from J; bases not matched to a gene: 3. The CDR3 sequence is CASSGLAGGIDTQYF. CDR3 bases: TGTGCCAGCAGCGGACTAGCGGGAGGAATAGATACGCAGTATTTT.

In this sample, this clone turned up once. This chain uses TRBV19 with TRBJ1-2; the D is unclear. With 5 bases removed from V and 9 bases from J, the gap between germline ends came to 13 bases. The germline V gene has CDR1 LNHDA and CDR2 SQIVND (reference sequence). The CDR3 contains 12 residues. The DNA for the CDR3 is TGTGCCAGTAGTCTGATGCAACCTAGCTACACCTTC. Translated, it gives CASSLMQPSYTF.

This chain joins TRBV28 and TRBJ2-7, with TRBD2 as a possible D gene (7 bases). Trimming took 5 bases from V and 7 from J, leaving 27 bases between them. Germline CDR1 and CDR2: MDHEN and SYDVKM. The CDR3 contains 17 residues. Written as DNA, the CDR3 is TGTGCCAGCAGTCTACCCCTAGGGGGAGGGCCCTCGGGGGAGCAGTACTTC. Its protein is CASSLPLGGGPSGEQYF.

The CDR3 sequence: CASSPGSTGTQYF. The CDR3 DNA is TGTGCCAGCAGCCCGGGCTCTACGGGAACGCAGTATTTT. The chain joins TRBV5-4 to TRBJ2-3; weak D call: TRBD2 (5 bases). Trimming pared 4 bases from V and 9 bases from J, leaving 15 bases between. The CDR3 runs 13 residues. CDR1 and CDR2 from the germline V gene are SGHNT and YYREEE (reference sequence).

V usage is TRBV28 and J usage is TRBJ2-1, with TRBD2 identical over 7 bases. The ends lost 4 bases at V and 10 bases at J; junction bases unmatched: 13. CDR1 MDHEN and CDR2 SYDVKM come from the germline V gene. The CDR3 totals 15 residues. The chain's CDR3 is CASSSLARGRNEQFF. CDR3 nucleotides: TGTGCCAGCAGTTCTCTAGCGCGGGGGAGGAACGAGCAGTTCTTC.

There are a few counts of this clone. This sequence joins TRBV5-4 and TRBJ2-3; D uncertain. V was clipped by 5 bases and J by 0 bases, with 4 bases between them. The germline V gene encodes CDR1 SGHNT and CDR2 YYREEE (reference sequence). The CDR3 covers 12 residues. The CDR3 here is CASRSSTDTQYF. CDR3 bases: TGTGCCAGCAGATCTAGCACAGATACGCAGTATTTT. The full variable domain, its missing parts supplied by reference TRBV5-4 and TRBJ2-3, is ETGVTQSPTHLIKTRGQQVTLRCSSQSGHNTVSWYQQALGQGPQFIFQYYREEENGRGNFPPRFSGLQFPNYSSELNVNALELDDSALYLCASRSSTDTQYFGPGTRLTVL.

This clone was counted only a few times. The rearrangement links TRBV28 to TRBJ1-1, with D maybe TRBD1 (5 bases). This CDR3 contains 12 residues. Between the trimmed V and J ends, which lost 5 bases and 8 bases, there was a span of 12 bases. Germline V gives CDR1 MDHEN, CDR2 SYDVKM. The CDR3 loop reads CASSGHFPEAFF. In nucleotides, the CDR3 is TGTGCCAGCAGTGGACATTTCCCAGAAGCTTTCTTT.

The rearrangement joins TRBV4-1 to TRBJ2-3; possibly TRBD1 for D (5 bases). Per germline, CDR1 MGHRA and CDR2 YSYEKL. This CDR3 is 16 amino acids long. The V and J ends lost 0 bases and 5 bases respectively, with 15 bases between them. The CDR3 sequence: CASSQDRRGSGDTQYF. In DNA form, the CDR3 reads TGCGCCAGCAGCCAAGACCGAAGGGGCTCGGGAGATACGCAGTATTTT.

This clone has a handful of counts. The chain uses TRBV15 and TRBJ2-6, with D perhaps matching TRBD1 (5 bases). Trimming took 2 bases from V and 3 from J, leaving 14 bases between them. CDR3 length: 17 amino acids. CDR1 is LNHNV and CDR2 is YYDKDF in the germline V gene (reference sequence). The DNA for the CDR3 is TGTGCCACCAGCAGACAGGGAATTTTAGTTGGGGCCAACGTCCTGACTTTC. It codes for CATSRQGILVGANVLTF.

The chain joins TRBV28 to TRBJ1-3, with TRBD1 matching 8 bases. This CDR3 has 15 residues. Germline V lookup: CDR1 MDHEN, CDR2 SYDVKM. The junction had 3 bases not matched to a gene; V was cut back by 3 bases and J by 2 bases. The CDR3 DNA follows: TGTGCCAGCAGTTTTAGGACAGGGACTGGAAACACCATATATTTT. Residues: CASSFRTGTGNTIYF. The entire variable domain, with the rest obtained from reference TRBV28 and TRBJ1-3, is as follows: DVKVTQSSRYLVKRTGEKVFLECVQDMDHENMFWYRQDPGLGLRLIYFSYDVKMKEKGDIPEGYSVSREKKERFSLILESASTNQTSMYLCASSFRTGTGNTIYFGEGSWLTVV.

This sequence joins TRBV6-5 and TRBJ2-1; 11 nucleotides agree with TRBD2. The CDR3 consists of 16 residues. Per germline, CDR1 MNHEY and CDR2 SVGAGI. The junction had 6 bases not matched to a gene; V was cut back by 2 bases and J by 6 bases. The CDR3 sequence is CASSYRGTSGTNEQFF. CDR3 DNA: TGTGCCAGCAGTTACAGAGGGACTAGCGGAACCAATGAGCAGTTCTTC.

This sequence joins TRBV5-6 and TRBJ2-2; D not certain. CDR1 is SGHDT, CDR2 YYEEEE, per germline. The CDR3 is 16 residues long. Trimming pared 4 bases from V and 6 bases from J, leaving 19 bases between. The CDR3 sequence: CASSDGFSRVPGELFF. The CDR3 DNA reads as TGTGCCAGCAGCGACGGTTTTAGCCGGGTACCCGGGGAGCTGTTTTTT.

This clone was picked up many times. This chain connects TRBV14 to TRBJ2-1; 8 bases match TRBD2. V lost 1 base and J lost 0; bases outside the gene matches: 23. The CDR3 loop spans 23 amino acids. The germline CDR1 and CDR2 sequences are SGHDN and FVKESK. CDR3 sequence reads: CASSQGGKAAGEFGVLSYNEQFF. CDR3 nucleotides: TGTGCCAGCAGCCAAGGGGGGAAGGCAGCGGGAGAGTTCGGGGTTCTCTCCTACAATGAGCAGTTCTTC.

The rearrangement links TRBV6-5 to TRBJ2-5; TRBD2 might be the D (5 bases). The J call is uncertain, as TRBJ2-7 better fits the DNA end. The CDR3 is 12 amino acids. In germline, CDR1 is MNHEY, CDR2 SVGAGI. CDR3 sequence reads: CASTQRSYEQYF. DNA for the CDR3: TGTGCCAGCACGCAGCGGTCCTACGAGCAGTACTTC.

The chain joins TRBV2 to TRBJ2-1; 7 positions match TRBD1. After removal of 8 bases from V and 5 bases from J, the junction contained 6 bases not matched to a gene. Germline values: CDR1 SNHLY, CDR2 FYNNEI. The CDR3 is made up of 13 amino acids. This chain's CDR3 is CASERDRHNEQFF. Written as DNA, the CDR3 is TGTGCCAGCGAGAGGGACAGACACAATGAGCAGTTCTTC.

The chain uses TRBV5-6 and TRBJ1-2; D not resolved. The CDR3 length is 11 residues. Between the trimmed V and J ends, which lost 4 bases and 8 bases, there was a span of 9 bases. Per germline, CDR1 SGHDT and CDR2 YYEEEE. The DNA of the CDR3 is TGTGCCAGCAGCAGAAGAGGGGGCTACACCTTC. Translated, it gives CASSRRGGYTF.

The genes are TRBV18 and TRBJ2-6, with D possibly being TRBD1 (5 bases). CDR1 and CDR2 from the germline V gene are KGHSH and LQKENI. This CDR3 has 17 residues. Trimming left V 2 bases short and J 0 bases short, with 11 bases between. CDR3 sequence reads: CASSPGHRSSGANVLTF. CDR3 in DNA: TGTGCCAGCTCACCAGGGCACAGGAGCTCTGGGGCCAACGTCCTGACTTTC.